These 5 T cell receptor beta chains were sequenced from one sample in a study of patients and donors after allogeneic stem cell transplantation. One entry per CDR3 protein, called by TCRdb with MiXCR from the RT-PCR reads. The sample lists almost 90,000 distinct CDR3 sequences; around 5% were seen once. The specimen was blood, either unsorted or a sorted T cell fraction (not recorded which). These TCRs come from a human donor who was either an allogeneic HSCT recipient or a stem cell or donor lymphocyte infusion donor (not recorded which). It is not recorded whose cells these are; they may come from a transplant donor.

This clonotype was seen ten or more times. The chain employs TRBV2 and TRBJ1-1, with D uncertain. The CDR3 sequence is 13 residues long. Trimming removed 2 bases at V and 1 base at J, with 5 bases between. CDR1 SNHLY and CDR2 FYNNEI come from the germline V gene. The CDR3 DNA is TGTGCCAGCAGTGAAAGTAGGAACACTGAAGCTTTCTTT. Translated, it gives CASSESRNTEAFF.

In its sample, this clonotype was seen many times. The chain recombines TRBV20-1 with TRBJ2-5, with unresolved D. V lost 6 bases to trimming and J lost 1 base, with 12 bases between them. From germline, CDR1 is DFQATT and CDR2 SNEGSKA (reference sequence). The CDR3 runs 13 residues. The CDR3 DNA follows: TGCAGTGCAACGGACGCACTCCAAGAGACCCAGTACTTC. It encodes CSATDALQETQYF.

This clonotype was seen at least ten times. The rearrangement joins TRBV12-3 or TRBV12-4 to TRBJ2-5; possible D gene TRBD1, 5 bases. This CDR3 spans 14 amino acids. V dropped 2 bases and J dropped 4 bases, with 11 bases sitting between them. CDR3 nucleotide sequence: TGTGCCAGCAGTTTAATAGGCAGGGCAGAGACCCAGTACTTC. Protein sequence: CASSLIGRAETQYF.

This clonotype was counted many times. This chain links TRBV28 with TRBJ2-1; TRBD2 agrees at 10 bases. The CDR3 sequence is 15 residues long. V lost 4 bases to trimming and J lost 7 bases; unmatched junction nucleotides: 7. Germline CDR1 is MDHEN and CDR2 is SYDVKM. In DNA, the CDR3 is TGTGCCAGCAGTTCGTTAGGACTAGCGGCTAATGAGCAGTTCTTC. It specifies CASSSLGLAANEQFF.

In its sample, this clonotype was seen many times. The chain uses TRBV5-1 and TRBJ1-2; D is uncertain. CDR1 is SGHRS, CDR2 YFSETQ, per germline. The V end lost 0 bases, the J end lost 2 bases, and 17 bases lay between the germline ends. The CDR3 loop spans 17 amino acids. The CDR3, as DNA: TGCGCCAGCAGCTTGGATTTTAAGGACGCGGAGAACTATGGCTACACCTTC. Its translation is CASSLDFKDAENYGYTF.